This T cell receptor (beta chain) was found in a study of blood T cell repertoires in COVID-19. Study overall: Material from acute and convalescent COVID-19 was sourced from the United States, Italy and Spain.

CDR1 and CDR2 from the germline V gene are SGHRS and YFSETQ. The CDR3 contains 16 residues. The V gene end was trimmed by 4 bases and the J gene end by 1 base; junction bases not matched to a gene: 6. Per the study methods: Amplification of reference gene primers provided the estimated nucleated cell counts. The repertoire was sequenced with immunoSEQ multiplex PCR; TCRdb's copy has only in-frame clones and lacks some. That table gives V, J and clone size, and the DNA gave D and trimming. The sample gives over 150,000 clones, 70% to 90% of which show up once; about a fifth is in the top ten. The sample was peripheral blood. The source is a man aged 65-85 years with active or convalescent COVID-19. This rearrangement joins TRBV5-1 to TRBJ2-2, with 8 positions matching TRBD1. The CDR3 sequence is CASSTDGQGNTGELFF. The CDR3 DNA sequence: TGCGCCAGCAGCACCGACGGACAGGGGAACACCGGGGAGCTGTTTTTT.